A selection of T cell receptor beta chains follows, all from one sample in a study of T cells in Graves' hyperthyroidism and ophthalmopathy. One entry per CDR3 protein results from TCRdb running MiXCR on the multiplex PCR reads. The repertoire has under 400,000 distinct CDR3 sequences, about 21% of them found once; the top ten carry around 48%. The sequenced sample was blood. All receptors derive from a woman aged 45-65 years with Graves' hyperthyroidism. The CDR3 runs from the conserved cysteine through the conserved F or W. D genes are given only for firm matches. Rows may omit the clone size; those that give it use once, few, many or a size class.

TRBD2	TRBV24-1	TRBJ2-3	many	TGTGCCACCAGTGATGTATCCGGGGGGGCGGGAGATACGCAGTATTTT	CATSDVSGGAGDTQYF
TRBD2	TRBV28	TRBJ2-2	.	TGTGCCAGTCCTCCCTCCGGGACTAGCCTTACTGGGGAGCTGCCTTTT	CASPPSGTSLTGELPF
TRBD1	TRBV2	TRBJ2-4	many	TGTGCCTGCAGGGGGCGCGTAAAAAACATTCAGTACTTC	CACRGRVKNIQYF
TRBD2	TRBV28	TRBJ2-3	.	TGTGCCAGCAGTTTTATTGAGCGGGAGGGGGCAGATACGCAGTATTTT	CASSFIEREGADTQYF
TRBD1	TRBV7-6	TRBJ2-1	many	TGTGCCAGCAGCCCCCCCCGGGGGACAGGGAGCAATGAGCAGTTCTTC	CASSPPRGTGSNEQFF
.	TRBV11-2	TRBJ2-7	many	TGTGCCACCCGAGAACTGGGTTCCTACGAGCAGTACTTC	CATRELGSYEQYF
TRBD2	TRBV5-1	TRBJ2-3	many	TGCGCCAGCAGCTTCGCTAGCGGCACTAGCACAGATACGCAGTATTTT	CASSFASGTSTDTQYF
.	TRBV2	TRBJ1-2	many	TGTGCCAGCAGTGTGGCGATTAACTATGGCTACACCTTC	CASSVAINYGYTF
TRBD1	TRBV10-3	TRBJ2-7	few	TGTGCCACCGATCCGGGACAGGGTAATTACGAGCAGTACTTC	CATDPGQGNYEQYF
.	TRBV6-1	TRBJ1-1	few	TGTGCCAGCAGGGGGGACTTCGTGAACACTGAAGCTTTCTTT	CASRGDFVNTEAFF
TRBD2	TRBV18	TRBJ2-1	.	TGTGCCAGCTCACCCACCTTAGCGGGAGGGATGTACAATGAGCAGTTCTTC	CASSPTLAGGMYNEQFF
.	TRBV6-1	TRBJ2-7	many	TGTGCCATCGCACGTGCAGGTGGTTTCGAGCAGTACTTC	CAIARAGGFEQYF
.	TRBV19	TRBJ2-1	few	TGTGCCAGTAGTGACAGCTCGTACAATGAGCAGTTCTTC	CASSDSSYNEQFF
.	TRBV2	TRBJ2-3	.	TGTGCCAGCAGTGAAGGGGACACAGATACGCAGTATTTT	CASSEGDTDTQYF
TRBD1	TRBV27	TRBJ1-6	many	TGTGCCAGCAGTGGCTCCCGGGACAGGGCTAATTCACCCCTCCACTTT	CASSGSRDRANSPLHF
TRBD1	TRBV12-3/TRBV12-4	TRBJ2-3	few	TGTGCCAGCAGTTTCCTCCCGGACAGGGGTTATACGCAGTATTTT	CASSFLPDRGYTQYF
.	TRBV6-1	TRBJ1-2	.	TGTACCAGCAGAGGAACCAACGGAGGCTACACCTTC	CTSRGTNGGYTF
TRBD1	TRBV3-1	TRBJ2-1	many	TGTGCCAGCAGCCAAGTGGACAGGGGGCTGTATGAGCAGTTCTTC	CASSQVDRGLYEQFF
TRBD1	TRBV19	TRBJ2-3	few	TGTGCCAGTAATAGGGACAGGCGCACAGATACGCAGTATTTT	CASNRDRRTDTQYF
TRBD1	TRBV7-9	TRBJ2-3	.	TGTGCCAGCAGCTTAGCCCCGGCCAGGGGGACAGATACGCAGTATTTT	CASSLAPARGTDTQYF
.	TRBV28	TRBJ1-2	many	TGTGCCACAAGAGGGACCGCCAACTATGGCTACACCTTC	CATRGTANYGYTF
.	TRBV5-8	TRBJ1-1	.	TGTGCCAGCAGCACTTCAGGGTACACTGAAGCTTTCTTT	CASSTSGYTEAFF